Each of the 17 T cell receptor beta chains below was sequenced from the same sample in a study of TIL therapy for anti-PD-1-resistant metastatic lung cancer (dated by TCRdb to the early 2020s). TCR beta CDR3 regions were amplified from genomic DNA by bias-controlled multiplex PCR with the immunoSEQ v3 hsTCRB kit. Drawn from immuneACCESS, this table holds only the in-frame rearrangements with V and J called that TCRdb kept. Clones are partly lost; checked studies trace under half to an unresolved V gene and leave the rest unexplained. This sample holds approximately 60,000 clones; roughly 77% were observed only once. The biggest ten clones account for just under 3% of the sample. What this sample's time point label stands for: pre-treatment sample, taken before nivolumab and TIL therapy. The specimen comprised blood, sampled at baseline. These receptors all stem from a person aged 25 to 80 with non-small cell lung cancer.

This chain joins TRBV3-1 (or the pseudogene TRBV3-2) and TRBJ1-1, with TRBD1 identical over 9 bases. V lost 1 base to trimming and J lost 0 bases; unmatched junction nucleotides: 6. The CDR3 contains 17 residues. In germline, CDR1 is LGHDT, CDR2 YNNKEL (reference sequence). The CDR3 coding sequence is TGTGCCAGCAGCCAAGGAAAGACAGGGGGGATGAACACTGAAGCTTTCTTT. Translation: CASSQGKTGGMNTEAFF.

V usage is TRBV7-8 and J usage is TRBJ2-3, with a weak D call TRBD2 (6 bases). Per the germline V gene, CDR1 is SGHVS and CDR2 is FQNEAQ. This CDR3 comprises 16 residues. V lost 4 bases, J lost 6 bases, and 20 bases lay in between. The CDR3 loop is CASSYPDYNTGDTQYF. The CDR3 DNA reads TGTGCCAGCAGCTACCCGGACTACAACACGGGGGATACGCAGTATTTT. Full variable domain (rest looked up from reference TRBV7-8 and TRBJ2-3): GAGVSQSPRYKVAKRGQDVALRCDPISGHVSLFWYQQALGQGPEFLTYFQNEAQLDKSGLPSDRFFAERPEGSVSTLKIQRTQQEDSAVYLCASSYPDYNTGDTQYFGPGTRLTVL.

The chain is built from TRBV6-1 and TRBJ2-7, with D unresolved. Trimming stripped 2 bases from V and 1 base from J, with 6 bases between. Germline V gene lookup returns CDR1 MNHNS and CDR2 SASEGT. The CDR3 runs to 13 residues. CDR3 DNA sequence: TGTGCCAGCAGTGAAAAGATATCCTACGAGCAGTACTTC. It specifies CASSEKISYEQYF.

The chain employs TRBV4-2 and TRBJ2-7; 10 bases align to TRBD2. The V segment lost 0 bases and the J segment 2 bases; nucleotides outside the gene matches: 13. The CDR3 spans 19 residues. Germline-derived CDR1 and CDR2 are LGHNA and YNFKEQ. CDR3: CASSQEKASGRNRAYEQYF. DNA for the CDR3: TGTGCCAGCAGCCAAGAAAAGGCTAGCGGGAGAAATAGGGCCTACGAGCAGTACTTC.

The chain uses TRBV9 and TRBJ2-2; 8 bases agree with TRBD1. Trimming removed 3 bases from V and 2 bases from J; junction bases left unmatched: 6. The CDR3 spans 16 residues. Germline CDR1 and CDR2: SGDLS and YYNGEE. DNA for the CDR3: TGTGCCAGCAGCGCGCAGGGGGCTAGCAACACCGGGGAGCTGTTTTTT. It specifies CASSAQGASNTGELFF.

The chain's CDR3 is CASSTGLAFSYEQYF. DNA for the CDR3: TGTGCCAGTAGTACCGGACTAGCGTTCTCCTACGAGCAGTACTTC. This sequence joins TRBV19 and TRBJ2-7; TRBD2 matches at 9 bases. With 4 bases clipped from V and 0 bases from J, the junction kept 4 bases outside the gene matches. The CDR3 is made up of 15 amino acids. Germline V CDR1 and CDR2: LNHDA, SQIVND (reference sequence).

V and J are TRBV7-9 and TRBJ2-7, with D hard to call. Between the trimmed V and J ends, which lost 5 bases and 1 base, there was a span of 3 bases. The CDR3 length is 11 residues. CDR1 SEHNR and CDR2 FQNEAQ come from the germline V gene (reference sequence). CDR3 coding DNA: TGTGCCAGCAGCCGGTCCTACGAGCAGTACTTC. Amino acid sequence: CASSRSYEQYF.

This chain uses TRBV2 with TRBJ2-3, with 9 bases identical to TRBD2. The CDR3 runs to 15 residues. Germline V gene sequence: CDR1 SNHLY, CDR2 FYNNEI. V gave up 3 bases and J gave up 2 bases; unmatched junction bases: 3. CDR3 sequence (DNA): TGTGCCAGCAGTGATCTAGCGGGGAACACAGATACGCAGTATTTT. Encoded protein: CASSDLAGNTDTQYF. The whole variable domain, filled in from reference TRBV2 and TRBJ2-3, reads EPEVTQTPSHQVTQMGQEVILRCVPISNHLYFYWYRQILGQKVEFLVSFYNNEISEKSEIFDDQFSVERPDGSNFTLKIRSTKLEDSAMYFCASSDLAGNTDTQYFGPGTRLTVL.

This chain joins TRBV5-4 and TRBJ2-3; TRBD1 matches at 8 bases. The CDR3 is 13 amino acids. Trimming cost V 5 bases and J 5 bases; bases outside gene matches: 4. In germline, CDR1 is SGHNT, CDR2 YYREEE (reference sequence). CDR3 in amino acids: CASRSTGVDTQYF. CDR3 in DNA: TGTGCCAGCAGGTCGACAGGGGTAGATACGCAGTATTTT.

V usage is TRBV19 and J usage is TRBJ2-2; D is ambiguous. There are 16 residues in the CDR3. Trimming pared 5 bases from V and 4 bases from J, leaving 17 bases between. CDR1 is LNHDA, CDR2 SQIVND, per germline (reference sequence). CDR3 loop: CASSPRLGRGTGELFF. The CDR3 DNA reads TGTGCCAGTAGTCCCCGTCTCGGCCGCGGCACCGGGGAGCTGTTTTTT.

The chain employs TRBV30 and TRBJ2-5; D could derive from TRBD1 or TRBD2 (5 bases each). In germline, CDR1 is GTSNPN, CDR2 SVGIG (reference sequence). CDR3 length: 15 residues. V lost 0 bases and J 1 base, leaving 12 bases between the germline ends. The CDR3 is CAWSVGTSPQETQYF. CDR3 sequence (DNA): TGTGCCTGGAGTGTTGGGACCTCCCCCCAAGAGACCCAGTACTTC.

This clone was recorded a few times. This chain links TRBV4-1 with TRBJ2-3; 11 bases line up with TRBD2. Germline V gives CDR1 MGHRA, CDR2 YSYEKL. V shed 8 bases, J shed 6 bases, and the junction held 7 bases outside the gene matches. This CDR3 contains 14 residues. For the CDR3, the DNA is TGCGCCAGCTCATTAGCGGGAGGGATGGATACGCAGTATTTT. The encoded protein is CASSLAGGMDTQYF.

CDR3 in amino acids: CASSLEWVGEQFF. The CDR3 region has the DNA TGTGCCAGCAGCTTAGAATGGGTTGGTGAGCAGTTCTTC. The chain joins TRBV7-8 to TRBJ2-1, with D hard to call. The CDR3 is made up of 13 amino acids. Between the trimmed V and J ends, which lost 1 base and 9 bases, there was a span of 10 bases. In germline, CDR1 is SGHVS, CDR2 FQNEAQ.

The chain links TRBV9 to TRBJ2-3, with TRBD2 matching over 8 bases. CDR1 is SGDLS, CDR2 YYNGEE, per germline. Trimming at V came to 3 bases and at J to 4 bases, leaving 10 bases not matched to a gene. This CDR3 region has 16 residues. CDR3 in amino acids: CASSAMSGRGADTQYF. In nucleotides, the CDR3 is TGTGCCAGCAGCGCCATGAGCGGGAGAGGGGCAGATACGCAGTATTTT.

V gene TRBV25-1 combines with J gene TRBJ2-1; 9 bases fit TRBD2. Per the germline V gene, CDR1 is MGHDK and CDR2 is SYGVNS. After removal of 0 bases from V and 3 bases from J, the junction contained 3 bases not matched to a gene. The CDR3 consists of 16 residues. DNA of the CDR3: TGTGCCAGCAGTGAATATAGTAGCGGGGGCTACAATGAGCAGTTCTTC. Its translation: CASSEYSSGGYNEQFF.

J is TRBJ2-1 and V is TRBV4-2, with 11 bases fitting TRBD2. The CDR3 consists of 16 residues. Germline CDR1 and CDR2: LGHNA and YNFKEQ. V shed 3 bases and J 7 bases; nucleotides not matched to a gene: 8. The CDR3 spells CASSQIAGGPRNEQFF. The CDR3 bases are TGTGCCAGCAGCCAGATAGCGGGAGGGCCTCGAAATGAGCAGTTCTTC.

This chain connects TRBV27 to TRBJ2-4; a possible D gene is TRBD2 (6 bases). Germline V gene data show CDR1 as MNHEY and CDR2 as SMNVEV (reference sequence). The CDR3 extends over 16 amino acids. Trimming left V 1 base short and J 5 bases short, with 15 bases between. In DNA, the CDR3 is TGTGCCAGCAGTTTATTTCGGGGAGGAGGGGAAAACATTCAGTACTTC. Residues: CASSLFRGGGENIQYF.